The 24 T cell receptor beta chains listed next were all sequenced from one sample in a study of T cells expressing NK-cell markers. One entry per CDR3 protein, without DNA, is what TCRdb gives after re-calling the 5' RACE reads. The listing records 250,000 to 300,000 distinct CDR3 sequences. The sample was blood T cells: a sorted CD56 or NKG2C T cell subset, CD4+ or CD8+ T cells, or bulk PBMC T cells (not recorded which). The receptor set was obtained from a woman aged 18 to 75 in good health.

The rearrangement links TRBV5-1 to TRBJ2-1. Germline loops: CDR1 SGHRS, CDR2 YFSETQ. The CDR3 is 11 residues long. This CDR3 is CASRRSNEQFF.

The chain recombines TRBV29-1 with TRBJ1-1; TCRdb's D call, TRBD1, is unchecked because there is no DNA. Germline CDR1 SQVTM, CDR2 ANQGSEA. The CDR3 is 12 amino acids. The CDR3 spells CSVYRANTEAFF.

The chain recombines TRBV10-3 with TRBJ1-5. The CDR3 has 13 residues. Germline CDR1 and CDR2: ENHRY and SYGVKD. This CDR3 is CAISEVSNQPQHF.

The CDR3 reads CASSYTSRPQNTEAFF. The chain couples TRBV5-5 to TRBJ1-1. Germline V gene lookup returns CDR1 SGHKS and CDR2 YYEKEE (reference sequence). The CDR3 covers 16 residues.

V usage is TRBV5-5 and J usage is TRBJ2-5; as DNA is missing, the TRBD1 call by TCRdb cannot be tested. CDR1 is SGHKS, CDR2 YYEKEE, per germline (reference sequence). The CDR3 spans 16 residues. This CDR3 is CASSLAGAGLQETQYF.

The V and J genes are TRBV5-1 and TRBJ2-1; TCRdb lists TRBD2, though no DNA is available to test this call. Germline CDR1 and CDR2: SGHRS and YFSETQ. This CDR3 spans 16 amino acids. This chain's CDR3 is CASSLGGTSGRREQFF. The whole variable domain, remainder taken from reference TRBV5-1 and TRBJ2-1, is KAGVTQTPRYLIKTRGQQVTLSCSPISGHRSVSWYQQTPGQGLQFLFEYFSETQRNKGNFPGRFSGRQFSNSRSEMNVSTLELGDSALYLCASSLGGTSGRREQFFGPGTRLTVL.

The V call is TRBV5-1, the J call TRBJ1-1. The CDR3 extends over 15 amino acids. Per the germline V gene, CDR1 is SGHRS and CDR2 is YFSETQ. The CDR3 spells CASSLGYSMNTEAFF.

CDR3 sequence: CSARGRGPYEQYF. V usage is TRBV20-1 and J usage is TRBJ2-7. Germline V lookup: CDR1 DFQATT, CDR2 SNEGSKA (reference sequence). The length of the CDR3 is 13 residues.

The chain combines TRBV20-1 with TRBJ1-4; TCRdb lists TRBD1, though no DNA is available to test this call. CDR1 is DFQATT and CDR2 is SNEGSKA in the germline V gene (reference sequence). The CDR3 runs to 13 residues. CDR3 loop: CSARDPGSEKLFF.

The genes are TRBV6-2 or TRBV6-3 and TRBJ2-2; without DNA, the TCRdb call of TRBD1 cannot be checked. The CDR3 totals 17 residues. Germline V gives CDR1 MNHEY, CDR2 SVGEGT. CDR3 residues: CASSDRLAGQNTGELFF.

This chain uses TRBV20-1 with TRBJ2-7; with no DNA, the TCRdb D assignment of TRBD2 cannot be verified. Germline CDR1 is DFQATT and CDR2 is SNEGSKA (reference sequence). The CDR3 sequence is 14 residues long. This chain's CDR3 is CSARGSGWDYEQYF.

This chain connects TRBV4-2 to TRBJ2-2. Germline loops: CDR1 LGHNA, CDR2 YNFKEQ. CDR3 length equals 12 residues. The CDR3 loop reads CASSQVGGELFF.

The chain recombines TRBV20-1 with TRBJ2-5; TCRdb reports TRBD1, a call that lacks DNA to check it against. This CDR3 spans 13 amino acids. Per the germline V gene, CDR1 is DFQATT and CDR2 is SNEGSKA (reference sequence). The CDR3 reads CSAPDSWAETQYF.

The V gene is TRBV20-1, the J gene TRBJ2-3; TCRdb's assignment of TRBD1 cannot be checked, as there is no DNA. CDR3 length equals 12 residues. Germline CDR1 and CDR2: DFQATT and SNEGSKA (reference sequence). The CDR3 loop is CSASNRDRTQYF.

The chain links TRBV20-1 to TRBJ2-1; as DNA is missing, the TRBD2 call by TCRdb cannot be tested. The CDR3 has 15 residues. Germline loops: CDR1 DFQATT, CDR2 SNEGSKA (reference sequence). CDR3 sequence: CSARDRASWDNEQFF.

CDR3 sequence: CASKAQVGEQYF. V and J are TRBV19 and TRBJ2-7; the TCRdb call, TRBD2, lacks DNA for checking. This CDR3 has 12 amino acids. Germline V gene data show CDR1 as LNHDA and CDR2 as SQIVND (reference sequence).

The rearrangement joins TRBV7-2 to TRBJ2-5. The CDR3 has 14 amino acids. Germline V lookup: CDR1 SGHTA, CDR2 FQGNSA. CDR3: CASSLFADQETQYF.

The CDR3 protein is CASSLSYSYEQYF. The gene calls are TRBV27 and TRBJ2-7. Germline CDR1 MNHEY, CDR2 SMNVEV (reference sequence). The CDR3 covers 13 residues.

This chain connects TRBV29-1 to TRBJ2-1; TCRdb reports TRBD2, a call that lacks DNA to check it against. The CDR3 covers 11 residues. Germline lookup yields CDR1 SQVTM and CDR2 ANQGSEA. CDR3 loop: CSDWTSGEQFF.

The rearrangement joins TRBV12-3 or TRBV12-4 to TRBJ1-1. The CDR3 runs 15 residues. CDR3 region: CASSLMGRLTAEAFF.

The CDR3 is CASSPGAGDYEQYF. This sequence joins TRBV18 and TRBJ2-7; checking the TCRdb D call of TRBD1 is not possible without DNA. The CDR3 spans 14 residues. The germline V gene has CDR1 KGHSH and CDR2 LQKENI. Full variable domain (rest looked up from reference TRBV18 and TRBJ2-7): NAGVMQNPRHLVRRRGQEARLRCSPMKGHSHVYWYRQLPEEGLKFMVYLQKENIIDESGMPKERFSAEFPKEGPSILRIQQVVRGDSAAYFCASSPGAGDYEQYFGPGTRLTVT.

The V gene is TRBV7-8, the J gene TRBJ1-1. Per germline, CDR1 SGHVS and CDR2 FQNEAQ. The length of the CDR3 is 15 residues. The CDR3 sequence is CASKPSWGMNTEAFF.

The gene calls are TRBV28 and TRBJ2-7; TCRdb outputs TRBD1, but without DNA this stays unchecked. This CDR3 contains 13 residues. From germline, CDR1 is MDHEN and CDR2 SYDVKM. CDR3 sequence: CASSPSDRGEQYF.

The chain has TRBV4-1 and TRBJ1-1; the D call of TRBD1 rests on TCRdb alone, since no DNA is present to check it. This CDR3 region has 14 residues. CDR1 is MGHRA and CDR2 is YSYEKL in the germline V gene. CDR3 in amino acids: CASRQQGQVTEAFF.